The clone carrying this T cell receptor (beta chain) appeared once. V was pared by 2 bases and J by 4 bases, with 5 bases between. The CDR3 consists of 13 residues. Germline CDR1 SGHVS, CDR2 FQNEAQ. This record belongs to a study of blood T cell repertoires in COVID-19. Study as a whole: Some COVID-19 samples were acute and others convalescent; all came from the United States, Italy and Spain. T cells, B-cell-depleted T cells, or PBMCs provided the cDNA or gDNA that served as material.

Per the original data handling: Reference gene primers were amplified, and this amplification served to estimate nucleated cell counts. Clones were sequenced by immunoSEQ multiplex PCR, and TCRdb holds only the in-frame ones, with some missing. For V, J and clone size, that table is used; D and trimming come from the DNA. The sample contains fewer than 350,000 clones, around 87% of which appear only once. The origin of this receptor is a woman between 45 and 60 years old who had recovered from COVID-19. The specimen sequenced was peripheral blood. The chain employs TRBV7-8 and TRBJ2-2, with D unresolved. The CDR3, as DNA: TGTGCCAGCAGCTTAACGGGCACCGGGGAGCTGTTTTTT. Translating gives CASSLTGTGELFF.